This T cell receptor (beta chain) was captured by sequencing in a study of blood T cell repertoires in COVID-19. Study as a whole: Sites across the United States, Italy and Spain contributed samples from acute and convalescent COVID-19. Sample material is recorded as cDNA or gDNA derived from T cells, B-cell-depleted T cells, or PBMCs.

How the authors handled the data: Amplification of reference gene primers was used by the study to estimate nucleated cell counts. Data came from immunoSEQ multiplex PCR; TCRdb stores just in-frame clones and leaves some out. V and J calls and clone size are given by that table; D and trimming were obtained from the DNA. This table holds around 270,000 clones, approximately 86% found once. The clonotype was recovered from a man between 40 and 49 years old who had recovered from COVID-19. The sequencing sample was made of peripheral blood.

CDR3: CASSLGGQGANSPLHF. CDR3 in DNA: TGTGCCAGCAGCTTAGGGGGGCAGGGGGCCAATTCACCCCTCCACTTT. The chain carries TRBV7-6 and TRBJ1-6, with 8 nucleotides matching TRBD1. In germline, CDR1 is SGHVS, CDR2 FNYEAQ. V shed 1 base and J 7 bases; nucleotides not matched to a gene: 6. This CDR3 contains 16 residues.